This is a list of T cell receptor beta chains from one sample in a study of graft-versus-host responses after intestinal transplantation. Measured with immunoSEQ multiplex PCR; TCRdb has only the in-frame clones, and not every one. Of roughly 23,000 clones in the sample, 90% to 95% were seen once. The sample was PBMCs, taken 38 to 40 days after intestinal transplant. These receptors all stem from a human patient who received an intestinal transplant, so some T cells may come from the graft donor. CDR3s include the opening cysteine and the closing phenylalanine or tryptophan. The D gene is left open where the match is weak. Not all rows give a size; the values are once, few, many and, for expanded clones, a class.

CDR3 DNA,CDR3 protein,clone size,V gene,J gene,CDR3 length,D gene
TGTGCCACCAGCAGAGACAGGGGTAGCAATCAGCCCCAGCATTTT,CATSRDRGSNQPQHF,.,TRBV15,TRBJ1-5,15,.
TGTGCCAGCAGCCATCCCCCCGACTCCGTCGCTGGGGAGCTGTTTTTT,CASSHPPDSVAGELFF,.,TRBV4-2,TRBJ2-2,16,.
TGTGCCAGCAGTTGTGTTCGCAGTGAGCAGTTCTTC,CASSCVRSEQFF,.,TRBV27,TRBJ2-1,12,.
TGTGCCAGCAGGAATCACGGGGGCCGCTATGGCTACACCTTC,CASRNHGGRYGYTF,.,TRBV6-1,TRBJ1-2,14,.
TGTGCCAGCAGTTCCCCTGGGCCCACTCACGAGCAGTACTTC,CASSSPGPTHEQYF,once,TRBV27,TRBJ2-7,14,.
TGTGCCAGCAGCGTAGGTTTAGCGGGAGACGACGAGCAGTACTTC,CASSVGLAGDDEQYF,.,TRBV9,TRBJ2-7,15,TRBD2
TGTGCCAGCTCACAGGGGATCCAAGAGACCCAGTACTTC,CASSQGIQETQYF,.,TRBV18,TRBJ2-5,13,.
TGCAGCTCCCTTCTCCAGGGGCGAGCTTTCTTT,CSSLLQGRAFF,.,TRBV29-1,TRBJ1-1,11,.
TGTGCCAGCAGTGAAAATCAGCCCCAGCATTTT,CASSENQPQHF,few,TRBV25-1,TRBJ1-5,11,.
TGTGCCAGTAGTATAAAGGGGAACACTGAAGCTTTCTTT,CASSIKGNTEAFF,.,TRBV19,TRBJ1-1,13,.
.,CASSFWPRSSYEQYF,.,TRBV7-9,TRBJ2-7,15,.
TGTGCCAGTACTGAGAGGGGGCCGGACGAGCAGTACTTC,CASTERGPDEQYF,.,TRBV19,TRBJ2-7,13,TRBD1
TGTGCCAGCAGCTCTCGGACAGGGGGAGGGACCGGGGAGCTGTTTTTT,CASSSRTGGGTGELFF,.,TRBV7-9,TRBJ2-2,16,TRBD1
TGCGCCAGCAGTCAACCCCGTACTCAACCTCTCTACGAGCAGTACTTC,CASSQPRTQPLYEQYF,.,TRBV23-1,TRBJ2-7,16,.
TGCGCCAGCAGCCCTGGGACTAGCGGGAGACATGAGCAGTTCTTC,CASSPGTSGRHEQFF,.,TRBV4-3,TRBJ2-1,15,TRBD2
TGTGCCAGTAGTTCTCGGGTTTACGAGCAGTACTTC,CASSSRVYEQYF,.,TRBV19,TRBJ2-7,12,.
TGCGCCAGCAGCCCAACAATTGGCCGAGAGCAGTTCTTC,CASSPTIGREQFF,.,TRBV5-1,TRBJ2-1,13,.
TGCGCCAACTCCCCCTTGGGACTAGCGGGCCAATTAGGGGAGAATGAGCAGTTCTTC,CANSPLGLAGQLGENEQFF,.,TRBV10-1,TRBJ2-1,19,TRBD2
TGTGCCTGGAGTTCCGGGAACTATGGCTACACCTTC,CAWSSGNYGYTF,.,TRBV30,TRBJ1-2,12,.
TGTGCCAGCAGTGAAGGTTCCACAGATACGCAGTATTTT,CASSEGSTDTQYF,.,TRBV6-1,TRBJ2-3,13,.
TGCGCCAGCAGCCAAGGACTAGCGGGCTCCTACGAGCAGTACTTC,CASSQGLAGSYEQYF,.,TRBV4-3,TRBJ2-7,15,TRBD2
TGTGCCAGCAGAACACGTCCCCCGGGACAGGGAAAGGAGACCCAGTACTTC,CASRTRPPGQGKETQYF,.,TRBV21-1,TRBJ2-5,17,.
TGTGCCAGCAACCTAGTGGGGGGTGAAAAACTGTTTTTT,CASNLVGGEKLFF,once,TRBV6-5,TRBJ1-4,13,.
TGTGCCAGCAGTGAGAAGGGGGGACAGGGGGCTGAAGCTTTCTTT,CASSEKGGQGAEAFF,few,TRBV2,TRBJ1-1,15,TRBD1
TGTGCCACCAGCAGAGATTTGACAGGGGGCGCGAGCACTGAAGCTTTCTTT,CATSRDLTGGASTEAFF,once,TRBV15,TRBJ1-1,17,TRBD1
TGTGCCAGCAGTGACCGGGACAGGGGGCATCAGCCCCAGCATTTT,CASSDRDRGHQPQHF,.,TRBV28,TRBJ1-5,15,TRBD1
TGTGCCAGCACAACGACAGGGGTCAGGGGTAACTATGGCTACACCTTC,CASTTTGVRGNYGYTF,.,TRBV28,TRBJ1-2,16,TRBD1
TGTGCCAGCAGCATCGGACTAGCGGGACCTATACCTGATTTGTACGAGCAGTACTTC,CASSIGLAGPIPDLYEQYF,.,TRBV5-8,TRBJ2-7,19,TRBD2
TGTGCCAGCAGTTATCCTACAGGGGGATCCTACGAGCAGTACTTC,CASSYPTGGSYEQYF,.,TRBV5-5,TRBJ2-7,15,TRBD1
TGTGCCAGCTCCAGCGGCGGTGGGTACAATGAGCAGTTCTTC,CASSSGGGYNEQFF,once,TRBV27,TRBJ2-1,14,.
TGTGCCAGCAGCATTCAAAAGACCTATGGCTACACCTTC,CASSIQKTYGYTF,.,TRBV7-6,TRBJ1-2,13,.
TGTGCCAGCTCACCTCTCCTGCCTCAGGCCTACAATGAGCAGTTCTTC,CASSPLLPQAYNEQFF,.,TRBV18,TRBJ2-1,16,.
TGTGCCAGCAGCTTAGGGGGACAGGGGTACGAGCAGTACTTC,CASSLGGQGYEQYF,once,TRBV7-6,TRBJ2-7,14,TRBD1
TGTGCCACCAGGGAGGGGAGCGAGCAGTACTTC,CATREGSEQYF,.,TRBV15,TRBJ2-7,11,.
TGTGCCAGCAGTTTAAACCGGGAGGGCGCAGATACGCAGTATTTT,CASSLNREGADTQYF,.,TRBV28,TRBJ2-3,15,TRBD2
TGTGCCAGTAGTATTTCAGATCTCCTCGGACTAGCGGGACAGACCCAGTACTTC,CASSISDLLGLAGQTQYF,.,TRBV19,TRBJ2-5,18,TRBD2
TGTGCCAGCAACCCTCGACAGGGCCCCTACGAGCAGTACTTC,CASNPRQGPYEQYF,.,TRBV7-2,TRBJ2-7,14,TRBD1
TGTGCCAGCAGTGAAGCGCAGAGCAATGAGCAGTTCTTC,CASSEAQSNEQFF,.,TRBV2,TRBJ2-1,13,.
TGTGCCAGTAGTATTTCCGGGGGCGGTAATTCACCCCTCCACTTT,CASSISGGGNSPLHF,once,TRBV19,TRBJ1-6,15,.
TGTGCCAGCACCCGACAGGGGTTTGATGGTGGCTACGAGCAGTACTTC,CASTRQGFDGGYEQYF,.,TRBV7-2,TRBJ2-7,16,TRBD1
TGTGCCAGCAGTTCCCAGGGGGGAGGGGCGCCTGGCTACACCTTC,CASSSQGGGAPGYTF,.,TRBV28,TRBJ1-2,15,TRBD1
TGTGCCAGCTCACCACCGTTCGGACAGGGCTTGAGCACAGATACGCAGTATTTT,CASSPPFGQGLSTDTQYF,.,TRBV18,TRBJ2-3,18,TRBD1
TGTGCCAGCAGTCTAACCGGGACCCCAAAGGACAATGAGCAGTTCTTC,CASSLTGTPKDNEQFF,.,TRBV14,TRBJ2-1,16,.
TGTGCCAGCAGCTCAGGGCGGGAGAGCGCAGATACGCAGTATTTT,CASSSGRESADTQYF,.,TRBV7-2,TRBJ2-3,15,TRBD2